Listed here are 22 T cell receptor beta chains from one sample, sequenced in a study of Ad26.COV2.S vaccination and SARS-CoV-2 variants. Sequenced by immunoSEQ multiplex PCR; TCRdb stores in-frame clones only, minus some. This repertoire shows around 300,000 clones, around nine tenths found once; its top ten account for approximately 11%. The treatment: over 15 received Ad26.COV2.S at low or high dose, single or two shots; about 5 received placebo; per-sample allocation not given. Sampling was done on day 63 after the first vaccine or placebo injection. Sequencing used peripheral blood, obtained in a trial of Ad26.COV2.S vaccine versus placebo. The receptors come from a person aged 18-60 years who received the Ad26.COV2.S COVID-19 vaccine or a placebo.

The chain is built from TRBV7-2 and TRBJ2-5; 11 bases map to TRBD1. CDR1 is SGHTA and CDR2 is FQGNSA in the germline V gene. Trimming took 4 bases from V and 4 from J; bases not matched to a gene: 5. The CDR3 runs 15 residues. The CDR3 sequence: CASSSDRGRGETQYF. CDR3 nucleotide sequence: TGTGCCAGCAGCTCGGACAGGGGGCGCGGAGAGACCCAGTACTTC.

V gene TRBV5-1 combines with J gene TRBJ2-7; 9 positions match TRBD1. With 4 bases clipped from V and 4 bases from J, the junction kept 6 bases outside the gene matches. Germline CDR1 and CDR2: SGHRS and YFSETQ. The CDR3 has 14 residues. The CDR3 DNA follows: TGCGCCAGCAGCCCCAGACAGGGGGGATACGAGCAGTACTTC. This codes for CASSPRQGGYEQYF.

This clone was seen a handful of times. The rearrangement joins TRBV20-1 to TRBJ2-7, with 7 positions matching TRBD1. Germline CDR1 DFQATT, CDR2 SNEGSKA (reference sequence). After removal of 8 bases from V and 3 bases from J, the junction contained 4 bases not matched to a gene. The CDR3 is 11 amino acids. CDR3 in amino acids: CSFYRGYEQYF. Written as DNA, the CDR3 is TGCAGTTTTTACAGGGGCTACGAGCAGTACTTC.

This clone was seen a handful of times. The chain carries TRBV28 and TRBJ2-7, with 12 nucleotides matching TRBD1. There are 15 residues in the CDR3. J gave up 6 bases and V 3 bases, and 6 bases lay outside the gene matches. Germline V lookup: CDR1 MDHEN, CDR2 SYDVKM. DNA for the CDR3: TGTGCCAGCAGTTTGGGGGACAGGGGGCTGGGCGAGCAGTACTTC. Protein product: CASSLGDRGLGEQYF.

The chain employs TRBV7-2 and TRBJ2-7; possible D gene TRBD2, 6 bases. There are 13 residues in the CDR3. V lost 3 bases and J 5 bases, leaving 11 bases between the germline ends. Germline V CDR1 and CDR2: SGHTA, FQGNSA. The DNA of the CDR3 is TGTGCCAGCAGCTTCGGAGGGATCCACGAGCAGTACTTC. This sequence encodes CASSFGGIHEQYF.

This sequence joins TRBV19 and TRBJ1-2; D is ambiguous. CDR3 length: 13 amino acids. Germline lookup yields CDR1 LNHDA and CDR2 SQIVND (reference sequence). V was cut by 6 bases and J by 4 bases, with 12 bases left in between. The CDR3 sequence is CASRGISFYGYTF. The CDR3 DNA follows: TGTGCCAGTAGGGGGATCTCTTTCTATGGCTACACCTTC.

This chain joins TRBV12-3 or TRBV12-4 and TRBJ2-7, with D possibly called TRBD1 or TRBD2 (5 bases each). The CDR3 spans 12 residues. Trimming shortened V by 5 bases and J by 2 bases, and 7 bases separated the two germline ends. This chain's CDR3 is CASSVGAYEQYF. For the CDR3, the DNA is TGTGCCAGCAGTGTGGGGGCCTACGAGCAGTACTTC.

The chain is built from TRBV27 and TRBJ2-5; D might be TRBD1 (5 bases). The V end lost 4 bases, the J end lost 5 bases, and 11 bases lay between the germline ends. This CDR3 is built from 13 residues. The germline V gene encodes CDR1 MNHEY and CDR2 SMNVEV (reference sequence). CDR3 loop: CASSSPKGETQYF. The CDR3 DNA follows: TGTGCCAGCAGTTCTCCGAAGGGGGAGACCCAGTACTTC.

This clone was seen only a few times. The chain links TRBV5-6 to TRBJ2-5; 15 bases match TRBD2. J lost 1 base, V lost 4 bases, and 8 bases had no gene match. The CDR3 length is 18 residues. Per germline, CDR1 SGHDT and CDR2 YYEEEE. CDR3 sequence: CASSPSRTSGGGQETQYF. The CDR3 DNA sequence: TGTGCCAGCAGCCCAAGCCGGACTAGCGGGGGGGGCCAAGAGACCCAGTACTTC.

V gene TRBV7-9 combines with J gene TRBJ2-7; D ambiguous. V was cut by 6 bases and J by 2 bases, with 20 bases left in between. The germline V gene encodes CDR1 SEHNR and CDR2 FQNEAQ (reference sequence). This CDR3 has 16 residues. Written as DNA, the CDR3 is TGTGCCAGCAGACGGAATTGGACGACACCGGCCTACGAGCAGTACTTC. It is translated as CASRRNWTTPAYEQYF.

The chain recombines TRBV9 with TRBJ1-3, with D hard to call. This CDR3 has 15 amino acids. With 1 base removed from V and 0 bases from J, the gap between germline ends came to 8 bases. The V gene's germline CDR1 is SGDLS and CDR2 YYNGEE. The CDR3 loop reads CASSVSPGSGNTIYF. CDR3 in DNA: TGTGCCAGCAGCGTAAGTCCAGGCTCTGGAAACACCATATATTTT.

The rearrangement joins TRBV19 to TRBJ1-1; possibly TRBD1 for D (5 bases). Germline CDR1 reads LNHDA; CDR2 reads SQIVND (reference sequence). The CDR3 totals 15 residues. V lost 5 bases and J lost 1, with 14 bases in between. For the CDR3, the DNA is TGTGCCAGTAGTGGGGACGGGGGATGGAACACTGAAGCTTTCTTT. Protein product: CASSGDGGWNTEAFF.

The V and J genes are TRBV6-1 and TRBJ1-5; D gene unclear. From germline, CDR1 is MNHNS and CDR2 SASEGT. This CDR3 contains 14 residues. The V gene lost 2 bases and the J gene lost 0 bases, with 5 bases spanning the gap. CDR3 sequence: CASSEWDSNQPQHF. For the CDR3, the DNA is TGTGCCAGCAGTGAATGGGATAGCAATCAGCCCCAGCATTTT.

The chain is built from TRBV28 and TRBJ1-2; D uncertain. This CDR3 has 13 amino acids. Germline CDR1 reads MDHEN; CDR2 reads SYDVKM. V was cut by 4 bases and J by 4 bases, with 10 bases left in between. DNA for the CDR3: TGTGCCAGCAGTTCCCCGGACGGCTATGGCTACACCTTC. Its protein product is CASSSPDGYGYTF.

Written as DNA, the CDR3 is TGTGCCAGCAGCAAAACCACGGGACATTACGAGCAGTACTTC. It translates to CASSKTTGHYEQYF. J is TRBJ2-7 and V is TRBV7-9; the D gene is possibly TRBD1 (6 bases). The germline V gene has CDR1 SEHNR and CDR2 FQNEAQ (reference sequence). The V end lost 5 bases, the J end lost 4 bases, and 15 bases lay between the germline ends. The CDR3 sequence is 14 residues long.

This sequence joins TRBV28 and TRBJ1-1; no reliable D call. V gave up 6 bases and J gave up 1 base, with 12 bases separating them. Looked up from germline, CDR1 is MDHEN and CDR2 is SYDVKM. This CDR3 spans 14 amino acids. The CDR3 bases are TGTGCCAGCAGACGCCGTGGATGGAACACTGAAGCTTTCTTT. It specifies CASRRRGWNTEAFF. Full variable domain (remainder filled in from reference TRBV28 and TRBJ1-1): DVKVTQSSRYLVKRTGEKVFLECVQDMDHENMFWYRQDPGLGLRLIYFSYDVKMKEKGDIPEGYSVSREKKERFSLILESASTNQTSMYLCASRRRGWNTEAFFGQGTRLTVV.

This clone has just one count. V is TRBV11-2 and J is TRBJ2-5, with 14 nucleotides matching TRBD2. This CDR3 spans 16 amino acids. V shed 5 bases and J 5 bases; nucleotides not matched to a gene: 7. Germline CDR1 is SGHAT and CDR2 is FQNNGV. CDR3 nucleotides: TGTGCCAGCAGCCCCAGACTAGCGGGGGGGCGGGAGACCCAGTACTTC. It translates to CASSPRLAGGRETQYF.

The V call is TRBV10-2, the J call TRBJ2-3; D perhaps matches TRBD2 (6 bases). Per germline, CDR1 WSHSY and CDR2 SAAADI. Trimming cost V 8 bases and J 2 bases, with 14 bases left between them. The CDR3 runs 14 residues. The CDR3 region is CASQSGYYTDTQYF. The CDR3 DNA sequence: TGCGCCAGCCAAAGCGGGTACTACACAGATACGCAGTATTTT.

The rearrangement links TRBV2 to TRBJ2-5; 8 nucleotides agree with TRBD2. V was clipped by 5 bases and J by 1 base; unmatched bases: 9. The CDR3 contains 16 residues. Looked up from germline, CDR1 is SNHLY and CDR2 is FYNNEI. The CDR3 region has the DNA TGTGCCAGCAGTATCGGGGGGGCCGGGACCCAAGAGACCCAGTACTTC. It translates to CASSIGGAGTQETQYF.

This sequence joins TRBV3-1 (or the pseudogene TRBV3-2) and TRBJ2-2; 11 bases agree with TRBD2. The CDR3 has 15 residues. Germline CDR1 and CDR2: LGHDT and YNNKEL (reference sequence). The J segment lost 7 bases and the V segment lost 1 base, leaving 2 bases of the junction unmatched. DNA for the CDR3: TGTGCCAGCAGCCAAGCGCTAGCGGGAGGCGGGGAGCTGTTTTTT. It specifies CASSQALAGGGELFF.

J is TRBJ1-6 and V is TRBV7-9; the D is unclear. The CDR3 extends over 16 amino acids. Trimming took off 1 base at V and 10 bases at J, with 17 bases between the two ends. Germline loops: CDR1 SEHNR, CDR2 FQNEAQ (reference sequence). The CDR3 DNA reads TGTGCCAGCAGCTTAGTGGTGGGGTCTCGATGGTCACCCCTCCACTTT. Its translation is CASSLVVGSRWSPLHF.

This clone was counted a single time. V gene TRBV28 combines with J gene TRBJ2-7; 8 bases are a match to TRBD2. Germline V gives CDR1 MDHEN, CDR2 SYDVKM. Losses at the gene ends were 5 bases for V and 4 bases for J; bases not matched to a gene: 10. The CDR3 covers 15 residues. CDR3 amino acids: CASSPIGTRNYEQYF. In nucleotides, the CDR3 is TGTGCCAGCAGTCCAATTGGGACTAGAAATTACGAGCAGTACTTC.